The rows below give T cell receptor beta chains drawn from one sample of a study of blood T cell repertoires in COVID-19. Some clones are missing from TCRdb's copy, which holds only in-frame ones; the method was immunoSEQ multiplex PCR. The data contain approximately 270,000 clones, around 88% of them singletons. Sequencing input: peripheral blood. Receptor source: a man aged 25 to 40 with acute or convalescent COVID-19. Both conserved end residues are part of each CDR3. The D gene is left open where the match is weak. Rows may omit the clone size; those that give it use once, few, many or a size class.

J gene | clone size | D gene | V gene | CDR3 DNA | CDR3 protein
TRBJ2-3 | NA | TRBD1 | TRBV4-1 | TGCGCCAGCAGCCCCCCTAGGGGGCGAACGTCAAACACAGATACGCAGTATTTT | CASSPPRGRTSNTDTQYF
TRBJ2-3 | NA | TRBD2 | TRBV5-1 | TGCGCCAGCAGCTTGGAAGGGAGGGCGGGGACAGATACGCAGTATTTT | CASSLEGRAGTDTQYF
TRBJ1-1 | NA | NA | TRBV28 | TGTGCCAGCAGTCCCAGTCGGGTCTGGGTGAACACTGAAGCTTTCTTT | CASSPSRVWVNTEAFF
TRBJ2-5 | NA | TRBD2 | TRBV3-1/TRBV3-2 | TGTGCCAGCAGCCACCTAGCGGGGGGGCCCACCCAGTACTTC | CASSHLAGGPTQYF
TRBJ1-1 | NA | NA | TRBV4-1 | TGCGCCAGCAGCCAAGATAGTAGGGTAATAAGGAGCGGCACTGAAGCTTTCTTT | CASSQDSRVIRSGTEAFF
TRBJ2-2 | NA | TRBD2 | TRBV6-4 | TGTGCCAGCAGGAAACTAGCGGGGGACACCGGGGAGCTGTTTTTT | CASRKLAGDTGELFF
TRBJ1-1 | NA | NA | TRBV5-1 | TGCGCCAGCAGCTCAGGTAACACTGAAGCTTTCTTT | CASSSGNTEAFF
TRBJ1-1 | few | NA | TRBV6-5 | TGTGCCAGCAGTAAGAGGGGGAAGGTGAACACTGAAGCTTTCTTT | CASSKRGKVNTEAFF
TRBJ1-1 | NA | TRBD1 | TRBV5-1 | TGCGCCAGCAGCACTACAGGGGCCTTGAACACTGAAGCTTTCTTT | CASSTTGALNTEAFF
TRBJ2-2 | NA | NA | TRBV6-2/TRBV6-3 | TGTGCCAGCAGTTACAGTGGGAGGATCACCGGGGAGCTGTTTTTT | CASSYSGRITGELFF
TRBJ2-1 | NA | NA | TRBV3-1/TRBV3-2 | TGTGCCAGCAGCCAAGAGAGGATAGTAGCGTACAATGAGCAGTTCTTC | CASSQERIVAYNEQFF
TRBJ1-1 | NA | NA | TRBV19 | TGTGCCAGTAGGCCCGACAGCTTAAACACTGAAGCTTTCTTT | CASRPDSLNTEAFF
TRBJ2-1 | NA | NA | TRBV19 | TGTGCCAGTAGTATAACCCGGAGCTCCTACAATGAGCAGTTCTTC | CASSITRSSYNEQFF
TRBJ1-5 | NA | NA | TRBV4-2 | TGTGCCAGCAGCCAAGATTATGATCAGCCCCAGCATTTT | CASSQDYDQPQHF
TRBJ1-6 | few | TRBD1 | TRBV23-1 | TGCGCCAGCAGTCTCGGACAGGTAAGCTCCTATAATTCACCCCTCCACTTT | CASSLGQVSSYNSPLHF
TRBJ1-1 | NA | NA | TRBV5-5 | TGTGCCAGCAAGCAGGCGTCGAACACTGAAGCTTTCTTT | CASKQASNTEAFF
TRBJ2-2 | NA | TRBD2 | TRBV10-3 | TGTGCCATCAGTGGATTAGCGGGGGAACTCGGGGAGCTGTTTTTT | CAISGLAGELGELFF
TRBJ2-6 | NA | NA | TRBV3-1/TRBV3-2 | TGTGCCAGCAGCCAAGTCCCGTTGGGGGCCAACGTCCTGACTTTC | CASSQVPLGANVLTF
TRBJ1-1 | NA | NA | TRBV28 | TGTGCCAGCAGGTATACAGGAACGAACACTGAAGCTTTCTTT | CASRYTGTNTEAFF
TRBJ1-1 | NA | TRBD1 | TRBV29-1 | TGCAGCGTGAACAGGGGGAGTACTGAAGCTTTCTTT | CSVNRGSTEAFF
TRBJ1-1 | few | TRBD1 | TRBV5-1 | TGCGCCAGCAGCTTGGACAGGGGTGAAGCTTTCTTT | CASSLDRGEAFF
TRBJ2-3 | few | TRBD2 | TRBV27 | TGTGCCAGCAGTTTCCGGACTAGCGGGGATAGCACAGATACGCAGTATTTT | CASSFRTSGDSTDTQYF
TRBJ1-6 | NA | NA | TRBV7-9 | TGTGCCAGCAGCTTCCAGTCAGGGGTTTATAATTCACCCCTCCACTTT | CASSFQSGVYNSPLHF
TRBJ2-1 | NA | TRBD2 | TRBV7-9 | TGTGCCAGCAGCGTAGGCGGGGGGGCCTACAATGAGCAGTTCTTC | CASSVGGGAYNEQFF
TRBJ1-1 | NA | TRBD1 | TRBV6-4 | TGTGCCAGCAGGCCCGACAGGGGCACTGAAGCTTTCTTT | CASRPDRGTEAFF
TRBJ1-4 | NA | NA | TRBV6-5 | TGTGCCAGCAGTTACATCAGGGACTCGAATGAAAAACTGTTTTTT | CASSYIRDSNEKLFF
TRBJ1-4 | NA | NA | TRBV5-8 | TGTGCCAGCACCTGGTGGGTGGGAGGTACCGAAAAACTGTTTTTT | CASTWWVGGTEKLFF
TRBJ1-2 | NA | NA | TRBV6-6 | TGTGCCAGCAGACTCAGCGGGCAGATCGATGGCTACACCTTC | CASRLSGQIDGYTF
TRBJ1-5 | once | TRBD1 | TRBV6-5 | TGTGCCAGCAGCCCAGGGGGTGCCAATCAGCCCCAGCATTTT | CASSPGGANQPQHF
TRBJ1-3 | NA | NA | TRBV10-1 | TGCGCCAGCAGTATCCAGGGATTGGGATCTGGAAACACCATATATTTT | CASSIQGLGSGNTIYF
TRBJ1-4 | NA | NA | TRBV18 | TGTGCCAGCTCACCGGAGGACCTTGGGTTGACTAATGAAAAACTGTTTTTT | CASSPEDLGLTNEKLFF
TRBJ1-1 | NA | NA | TRBV7-9 | TGTGCCAGCAACAGGGTCATGAACACTGAAGCTTTCTTT | CASNRVMNTEAFF
TRBJ2-1 | NA | TRBD2 | TRBV5-4 | TGTGCCACCAACCGGGAGGGACCGTACAATGAGCAGTTCTTC | CATNREGPYNEQFF
TRBJ1-5 | NA | NA | TRBV19 | TGTGCCAGTAGTATGAGTCCGACAGTGGGATTTCAGCCCCAGCATTTT | CASSMSPTVGFQPQHF
TRBJ1-2 | NA | TRBD1 | TRBV5-1 | TGCGCCAGCAGCTTGAATGAGGGGGCGGACTATGGCTACACCTTC | CASSLNEGADYGYTF
TRBJ2-3 | NA | TRBD1 | TRBV24-1 | TGTGCCACCACTCACGTCTCCAGGGGGCGAACAGATACGCAGTATTTT | CATTHVSRGRTDTQYF
TRBJ2-1 | NA | NA | TRBV24-1 | TGTGCCACCAGTGATGCCATTCTCCAGGGTAGCTCCTACAATGAGCAGTTCTTC | CATSDAILQGSSYNEQFF